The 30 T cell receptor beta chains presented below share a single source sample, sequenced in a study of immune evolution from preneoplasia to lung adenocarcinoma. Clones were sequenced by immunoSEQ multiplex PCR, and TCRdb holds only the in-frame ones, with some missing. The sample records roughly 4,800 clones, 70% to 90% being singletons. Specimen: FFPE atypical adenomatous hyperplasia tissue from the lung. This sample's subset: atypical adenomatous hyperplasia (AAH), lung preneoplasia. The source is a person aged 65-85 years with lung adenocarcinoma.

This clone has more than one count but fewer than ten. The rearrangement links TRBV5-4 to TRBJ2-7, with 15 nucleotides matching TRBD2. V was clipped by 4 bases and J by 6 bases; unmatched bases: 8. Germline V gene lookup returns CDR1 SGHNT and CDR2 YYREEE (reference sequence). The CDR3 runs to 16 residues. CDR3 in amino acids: CASSTGTSGRRGEQYF. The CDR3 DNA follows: TGTGCCAGCAGCACGGGGACTAGCGGGAGGAGGGGCGAGCAGTACTTC.

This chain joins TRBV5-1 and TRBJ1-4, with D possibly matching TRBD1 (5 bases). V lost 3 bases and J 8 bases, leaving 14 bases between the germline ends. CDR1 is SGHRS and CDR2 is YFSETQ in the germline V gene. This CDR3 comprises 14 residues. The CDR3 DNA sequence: TGCGCCAGCAGCTGGGGCAGGGAGGGAGAAAAACTGTTTTTT. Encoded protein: CASSWGREGEKLFF.

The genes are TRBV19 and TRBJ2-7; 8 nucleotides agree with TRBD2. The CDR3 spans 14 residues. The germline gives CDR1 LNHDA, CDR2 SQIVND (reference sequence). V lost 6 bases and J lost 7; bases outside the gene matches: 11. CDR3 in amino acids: CASSLTSDLREQYF. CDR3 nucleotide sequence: TGTGCCAGTAGCCTGACTAGCGACCTACGTGAGCAGTACTTC.

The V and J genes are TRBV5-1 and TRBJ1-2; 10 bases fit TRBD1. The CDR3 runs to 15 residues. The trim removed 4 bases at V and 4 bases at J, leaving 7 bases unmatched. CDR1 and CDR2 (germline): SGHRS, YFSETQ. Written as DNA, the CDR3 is TGCGCCAGCAGCCCCGGGACAGGGGCGACCTATGGCTACACCTTC. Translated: CASSPGTGATYGYTF.

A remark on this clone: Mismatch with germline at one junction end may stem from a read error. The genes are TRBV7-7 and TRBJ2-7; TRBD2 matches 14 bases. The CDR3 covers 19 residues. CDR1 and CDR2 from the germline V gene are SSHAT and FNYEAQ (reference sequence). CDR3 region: CASSEARLAGGPFAYEQYF. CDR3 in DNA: TGTGCTAGCAGCGAAGCTAGACTAGCGGGAGGGCCTTTTGCCTACGAGCAGTACTTC.

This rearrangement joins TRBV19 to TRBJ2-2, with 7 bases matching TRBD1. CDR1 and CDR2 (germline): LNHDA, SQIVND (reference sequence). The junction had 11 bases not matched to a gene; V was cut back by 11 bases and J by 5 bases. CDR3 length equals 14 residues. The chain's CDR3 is CAGRTGEGTGELFF. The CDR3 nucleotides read TGTGCCGGTCGGACAGGCGAGGGAACCGGGGAGCTGTTTTTT.

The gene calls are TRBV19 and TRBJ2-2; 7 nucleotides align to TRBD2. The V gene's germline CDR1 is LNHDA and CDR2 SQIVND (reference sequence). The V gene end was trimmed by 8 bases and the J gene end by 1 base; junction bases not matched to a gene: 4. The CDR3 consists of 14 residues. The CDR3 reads CASQGGWNTGELFF. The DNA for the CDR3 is TGTGCCAGTCAGGGAGGGTGGAACACCGGGGAGCTGTTTTTT. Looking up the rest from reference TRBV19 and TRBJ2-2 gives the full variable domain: DGGITQSPKYLFRKEGQNVTLSCEQNLNHDAMYWYRQDPGQGLRLIYYSQIVNDFQKGDIAEGYSVSREKKESFPLTVTSAQKNPTAFYLCASQGGWNTGELFFGEGSRLTVL.

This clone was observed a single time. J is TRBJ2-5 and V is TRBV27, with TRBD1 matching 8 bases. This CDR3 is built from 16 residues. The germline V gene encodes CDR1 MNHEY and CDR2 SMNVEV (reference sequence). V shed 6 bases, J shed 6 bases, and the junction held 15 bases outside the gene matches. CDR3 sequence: CASSQPVAGGAKTQYF. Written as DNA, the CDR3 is TGTGCCAGCAGCCAACCTGTGGCAGGGGGCGCGAAGACCCAGTACTTC.

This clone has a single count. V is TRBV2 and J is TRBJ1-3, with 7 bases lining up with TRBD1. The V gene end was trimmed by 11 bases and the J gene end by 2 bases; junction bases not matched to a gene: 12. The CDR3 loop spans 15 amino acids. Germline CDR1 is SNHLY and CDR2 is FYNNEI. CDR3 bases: TGTGCCGGCAAGGGCCAACAGGGGACTGGAAACACCATATATTTT. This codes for CAGKGQQGTGNTIYF.

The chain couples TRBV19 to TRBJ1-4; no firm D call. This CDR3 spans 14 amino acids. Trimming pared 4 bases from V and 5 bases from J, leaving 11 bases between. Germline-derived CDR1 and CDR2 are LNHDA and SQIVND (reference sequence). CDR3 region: CASSRGGINEKLFF. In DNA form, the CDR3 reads TGTGCCAGTAGTAGAGGTGGGATAAATGAAAAACTGTTTTTT. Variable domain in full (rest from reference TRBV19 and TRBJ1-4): DGGITQSPKYLFRKEGQNVTLSCEQNLNHDAMYWYRQDPGQGLRLIYYSQIVNDFQKGDIAEGYSVSREKKESFPLTVTSAQKNPTAFYLCASSRGGINEKLFFGSGTQLSVL.

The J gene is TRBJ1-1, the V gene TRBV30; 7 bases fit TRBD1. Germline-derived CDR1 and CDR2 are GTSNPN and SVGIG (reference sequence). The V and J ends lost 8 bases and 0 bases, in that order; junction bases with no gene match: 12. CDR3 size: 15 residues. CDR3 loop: CAGKTGQLMNTEAFF. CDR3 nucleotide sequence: TGTGCCGGGAAGACGGGACAGCTTATGAACACTGAAGCTTTCTTT.

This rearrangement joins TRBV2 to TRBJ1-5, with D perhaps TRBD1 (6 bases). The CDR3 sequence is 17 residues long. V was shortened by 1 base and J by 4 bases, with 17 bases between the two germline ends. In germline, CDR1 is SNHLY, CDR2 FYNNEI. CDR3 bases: TGTGCCAGCAGTGAAGAATATTGGACAGAGTATAATCAGCCCCAGCATTTT. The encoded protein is CASSEEYWTEYNQPQHF.

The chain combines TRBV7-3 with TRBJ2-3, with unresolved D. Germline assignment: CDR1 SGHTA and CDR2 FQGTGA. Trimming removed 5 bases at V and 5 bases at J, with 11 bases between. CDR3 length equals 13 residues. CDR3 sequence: CASSPGLGDTQYF. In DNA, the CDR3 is TGTGCCAGCAGCCCCGGTCTAGGAGATACGCAGTATTTT. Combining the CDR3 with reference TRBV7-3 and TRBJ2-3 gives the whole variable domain GAGVSQTPSNKVTEKGKYVELRCDPISGHTALYWYRQSLGQGPEFLIYFQGTGAADDSGLPNDRFFAVRPEGSVSTLKIQRTERGDSAVYLCASSPGLGDTQYFGPGTRLTVL.

CDR3 amino acids: CASRRPGEAYNEQFF. As DNA, the CDR3 is TGTGCCAGCAGAAGGCCAGGGGAAGCTTACAATGAGCAGTTCTTC. This chain uses TRBV28 with TRBJ2-1, with D possibly being TRBD1 (6 bases). This CDR3 has 15 residues. Per the germline V gene, CDR1 is MDHEN and CDR2 is SYDVKM. The V and J ends lost 6 bases and 4 bases respectively, with 16 bases between them.

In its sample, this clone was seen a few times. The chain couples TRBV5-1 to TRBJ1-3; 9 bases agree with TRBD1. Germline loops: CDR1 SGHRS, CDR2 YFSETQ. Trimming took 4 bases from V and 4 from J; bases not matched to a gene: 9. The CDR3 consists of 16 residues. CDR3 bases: TGCGCCAGCAGCACCGGGACAGGGTATTCGGGAAACACCATATATTTT. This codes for CASSTGTGYSGNTIYF.

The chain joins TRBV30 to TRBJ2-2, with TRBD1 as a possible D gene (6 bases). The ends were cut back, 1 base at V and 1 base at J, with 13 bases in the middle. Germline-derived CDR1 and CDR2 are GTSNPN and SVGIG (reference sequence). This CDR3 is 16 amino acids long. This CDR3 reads CAWSEKGRGNTGELFF. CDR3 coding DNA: TGTGCCTGGAGTGAGAAGGGCAGGGGGAACACCGGGGAGCTGTTTTTT.

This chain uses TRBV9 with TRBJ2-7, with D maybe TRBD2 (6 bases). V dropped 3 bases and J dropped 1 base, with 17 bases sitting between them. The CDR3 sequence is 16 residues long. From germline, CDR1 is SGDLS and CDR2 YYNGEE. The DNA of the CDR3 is TGTGCCAGCAGCGGCGGGACGGGACGGGGGTCCTACGAGCAGTACTTC. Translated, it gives CASSGGTGRGSYEQYF. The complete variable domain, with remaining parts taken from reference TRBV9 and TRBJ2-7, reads DSGVTQTPKHLITATGQRVTLRCSPRSGDLSVYWYQQSLDQGLQFLIQYYNGEERAKGNILERFSAQQFPDLHSELNLSSLELGDSALYFCASSGGTGRGSYEQYFGPGTRLTVT.

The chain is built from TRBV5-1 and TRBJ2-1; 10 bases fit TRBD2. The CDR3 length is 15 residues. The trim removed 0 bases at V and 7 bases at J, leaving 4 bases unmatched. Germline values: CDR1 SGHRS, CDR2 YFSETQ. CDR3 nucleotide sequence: TGCGCCAGCAGCTTGGAGCCTAGCGGGAGTAATGAGCAGTTCTTC. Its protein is CASSLEPSGSNEQFF.

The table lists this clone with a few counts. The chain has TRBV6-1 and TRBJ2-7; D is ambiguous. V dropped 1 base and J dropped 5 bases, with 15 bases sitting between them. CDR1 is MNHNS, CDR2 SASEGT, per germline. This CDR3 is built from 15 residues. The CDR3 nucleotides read TGTGCCAGCAGTGAAGAGGTGGGTTCTTGGGACGAGCAGTACTTC. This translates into CASSEEVGSWDEQYF.

The CDR3 nucleotides read TGTGCCAGCAGCTCCTCACTAGCGGGGGTCACAGATACGCAGTATTTT. Its protein is CASSSSLAGVTDTQYF. This chain uses TRBV13 with TRBJ2-3, with 11 positions matching TRBD2. The V gene's germline CDR1 is PRHDT and CDR2 FYEKMQ (reference sequence). V shed 4 bases and J 2 bases; nucleotides not matched to a gene: 5. The CDR3 has 16 amino acids.

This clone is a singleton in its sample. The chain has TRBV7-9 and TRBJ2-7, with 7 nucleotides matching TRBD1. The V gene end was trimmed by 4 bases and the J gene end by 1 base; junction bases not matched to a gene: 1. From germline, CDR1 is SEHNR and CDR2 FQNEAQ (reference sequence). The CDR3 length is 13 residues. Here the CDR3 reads CASSSGQSYEQYF. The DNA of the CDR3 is TGTGCCAGCAGCTCGGGACAGTCCTACGAGCAGTACTTC.

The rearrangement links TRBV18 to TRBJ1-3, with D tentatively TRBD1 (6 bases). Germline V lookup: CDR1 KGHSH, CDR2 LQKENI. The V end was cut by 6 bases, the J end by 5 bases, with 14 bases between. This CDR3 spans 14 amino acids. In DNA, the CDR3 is TGTGCCAGCTCCTCGGGGGGCGTCAGAAACACCATATATTTT. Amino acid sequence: CASSSGGVRNTIYF.

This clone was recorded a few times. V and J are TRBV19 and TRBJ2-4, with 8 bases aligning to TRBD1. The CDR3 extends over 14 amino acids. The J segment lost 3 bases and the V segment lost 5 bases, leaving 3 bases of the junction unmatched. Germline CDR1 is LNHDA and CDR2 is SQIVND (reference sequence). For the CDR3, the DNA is TGTGCCAGTAGTGAGGACAGGGACAAAAACATTCAGTACTTC. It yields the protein CASSEDRDKNIQYF.

The CDR3 here is CATSRDRVDGYTF. CDR3 DNA: TGTGCCACCAGCAGAGACAGGGTCGATGGCTACACCTTC. This chain uses TRBV15 with TRBJ1-2, with D possibly being TRBD1 (5 bases). In germline, CDR1 is LNHNV, CDR2 YYDKDF (reference sequence). The V and J ends lost 0 bases and 6 bases respectively, with 8 bases between them. The CDR3 sequence is 13 residues long. Variable domain in full (rest from reference TRBV15 and TRBJ1-2): DAMVIQNPRYQVTQFGKPVTLSCSQTLNHNVMYWYQQKSSQAPKLLFHYYDKDFNNEADTPDNFQSRRPNTSFCFLDIRSPGLGDTAMYLCATSRDRVDGYTFGSGTRLTVV.

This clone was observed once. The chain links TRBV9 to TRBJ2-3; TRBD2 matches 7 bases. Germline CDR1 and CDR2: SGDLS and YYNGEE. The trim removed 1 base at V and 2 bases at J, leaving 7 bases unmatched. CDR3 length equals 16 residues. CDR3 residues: CASSVSLADATDTQYF. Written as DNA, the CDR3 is TGTGCCAGCAGCGTATCGCTAGCGGACGCCACAGATACGCAGTATTTT. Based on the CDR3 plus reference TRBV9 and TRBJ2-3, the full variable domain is DSGVTQTPKHLITATGQRVTLRCSPRSGDLSVYWYQQSLDQGLQFLIQYYNGEERAKGNILERFSAQQFPDLHSELNLSSLELGDSALYFCASSVSLADATDTQYFGPGTRLTVL.

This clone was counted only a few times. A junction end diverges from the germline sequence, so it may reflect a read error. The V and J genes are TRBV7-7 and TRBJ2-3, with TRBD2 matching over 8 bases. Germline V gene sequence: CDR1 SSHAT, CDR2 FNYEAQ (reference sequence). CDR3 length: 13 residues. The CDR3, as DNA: TGTGCTAGCAGCTTCGGGAGGGGAGATACGCAGTATTTT. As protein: CASSFGRGDTQYF.

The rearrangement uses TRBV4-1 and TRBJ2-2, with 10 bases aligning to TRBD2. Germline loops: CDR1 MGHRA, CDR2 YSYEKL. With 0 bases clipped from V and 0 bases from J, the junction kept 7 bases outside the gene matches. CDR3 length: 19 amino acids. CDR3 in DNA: TGCGCCAGCAGCCAAGATGTGCCGGGACTAGCGACGAACACCGGGGAGCTGTTTTTT. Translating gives CASSQDVPGLATNTGELFF.

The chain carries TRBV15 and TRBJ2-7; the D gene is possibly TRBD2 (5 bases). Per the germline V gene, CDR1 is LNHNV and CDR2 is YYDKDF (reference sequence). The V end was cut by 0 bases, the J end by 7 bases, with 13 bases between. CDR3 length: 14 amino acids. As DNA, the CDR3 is TGTGCCACCAGCAGAGATAGCGCTGGATCAGAGCAGTACTTC. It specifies CATSRDSAGSEQYF.

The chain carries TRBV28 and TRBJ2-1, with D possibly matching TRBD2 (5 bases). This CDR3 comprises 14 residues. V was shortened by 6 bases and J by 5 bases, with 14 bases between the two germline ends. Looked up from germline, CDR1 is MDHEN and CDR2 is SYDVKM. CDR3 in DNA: TGTGCCAGCAGACCCGACTATCCGAACAATGAGCAGTTCTTC. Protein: CASRPDYPNNEQFF.

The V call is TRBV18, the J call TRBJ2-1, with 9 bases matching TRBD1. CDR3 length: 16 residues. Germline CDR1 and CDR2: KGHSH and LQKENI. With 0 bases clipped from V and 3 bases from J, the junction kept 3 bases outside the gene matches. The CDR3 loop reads CASSPPRTGVYNEQFF. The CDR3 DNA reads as TGTGCCAGCTCACCACCGCGGACAGGGGTCTACAATGAGCAGTTCTTC.